Sequencing of this TCR beta chain was carried out in a study of blood T cell repertoires in COVID-19. In the study overall: Some COVID-19 samples were acute and others convalescent; all came from the United States, Italy and Spain. The analysed material was cDNA or gDNA that came from T cells, B-cell-depleted T cells, or PBMCs.

This clone has a handful of counts. As originally analysed: Quantification of nucleated cells was approximated via reference gene primer amplification. Method: immunoSEQ multiplex PCR; TCRdb's copy keeps in-frame clones and lacks some. V and J calls and clone size come straight from that table; D and trimming were deduced from the DNA. The sample consists of 100,000 to 150,000 clones, around 86% of them appearing once. This TCR was sampled from a man at least 80 years old with active or convalescent COVID-19. Sequenced material: peripheral blood.

CDR3 loop: CASIQAREAFF. In nucleotides, the CDR3 is TGTGCCAGTATACAGGCGCGAGAAGCTTTCTTT. The chain carries TRBV19 and TRBJ1-1; possibly TRBD1 for D (5 bases). This CDR3 contains 11 residues. V gave up 7 bases and J gave up 8 bases, with 11 bases separating them. CDR1 and CDR2 (germline): LNHDA, SQIVND (reference sequence). The variable domain in full, with the rest retrieved from reference TRBV19 and TRBJ1-1, is DGGITQSPKYLFRKEGQNVTLSCEQNLNHDAMYWYRQDPGQGLRLIYYSQIVNDFQKGDIAEGYSVSREKKESFPLTVTSAQKNPTAFYLCASIQAREAFFGQGTRLTVV.